These T cell receptor beta chains were read from a single sample in a study of somatic mutations in cytotoxic T cells in rheumatoid arthritis. The protocol was immunoSEQ multiplex PCR, while the TCRdb copy is restricted to in-frame clones and leaves out a portion. The data hold about 15,000 clones, with 72% observed a single time. Sequenced material: CD8+ T cells sorted from blood. The receptors were sampled from an adult with rheumatoid arthritis. Both conserved end residues are part of each CDR3. D genes are given only for firm matches. Expanded clones get a size class; other rows say once, few or many, or leave the size out.

V	J	D	size	DNA	CDR3
TRBV29-1	TRBJ2-5	-	-	TGCAGCGTTGACCAGGAATGGGAGACCCAGTACTTC	CSVDQEWETQYF
TRBV19	TRBJ1-4	-	few	TGTGCCAGTAGTATCGACAACAGTGAAAAACTGTTTTTT	CASSIDNSEKLFF
TRBV4-3	TRBJ1-5	-	few	TGCGCCAGCAGCCAAGATCAGACCTCTGGTCAGCCCCAGCATTTT	CASSQDQTSGQPQHF
TRBV5-6	TRBJ2-2	-	few	TGTGCCAGCAGCTTGGAGGCGGGGCAGAGTTTCACCGGGGAGCTGTTTTTT	CASSLEAGQSFTGELFF
TRBV4-1	TRBJ1-2	TRBD1	-	TGCGCCAGCAGCCAAATACAGGGGTATTCCTATGGCTACACCTTC	CASSQIQGYSYGYTF
TRBV7-3	TRBJ2-1	TRBD2	-	TGTGCCAGCAGCGCCCATAGCGGGGGGGCATTCAATGAGCAGTTCTTC	CASSAHSGGAFNEQFF
TRBV2	TRBJ1-5	TRBD1	-	TGTGCCAGCAGTGGTCCCCGAGTGGGGACAGGGAATCAGCCCCAGCATTTT	CASSGPRVGTGNQPQHF
TRBV15	TRBJ1-5	-	-	TGTGCCACCAGCAGCCGGGGCCAGCTGTTGACGGATCCCCAGCATTTT	CATSSRGQLLTDPQHF
TRBV25-1	TRBJ2-5	TRBD1	once	TGTGCCAGCAGTGGACAGGGACCAGGAGCGCCACAGACCCAGTACTTC	CASSGQGPGAPQTQYF
TRBV30	TRBJ1-2	-	-	TGTGCCTTTCTCGGGGTTAACTATGGCTACACCTTC	CAFLGVNYGYTF
TRBV7-9	TRBJ1-2	TRBD1	-	TGTGCCAGCAGCCAGGACGTGAGACAGGGGGCAGATGGCTACACCTTC	CASSQDVRQGADGYTF
TRBV7-9	TRBJ2-1	-	-	TGTGCCAGCAGGGGGGACGACGGGAATGAGCAGTTCTTC	CASRGDDGNEQFF
TRBV6-5	TRBJ2-2	-	-	TGTGCCAGCAGTTGGATCGGAAACACCGGGGAGCTGTTTTTT	CASSWIGNTGELFF
TRBV7-9	TRBJ2-1	TRBD2	-	TGTGCCAGCAGCTTAGCTGGTAGTATTCCTAGCGGGGGGGCCCGGGAGCAGTTCTTC	CASSLAGSIPSGGAREQFF
TRBV27	TRBJ2-7	-	few	TGTGCCAGCAGTTTTCAGGGGGGGGCCTACGAGCAGTACTTC	CASSFQGGAYEQYF
TRBV19	TRBJ2-1	-	-	TGTGCCAGTAGTGGTTTGGACAGAGAGCAGTTCTTC	CASSGLDREQFF
TRBV7-9	TRBJ1-1	-	-	TGTGCCAGCAGCCCTCCCAGAATGAACACTGAAGCTTTCTTT	CASSPPRMNTEAFF
TRBV11-1	TRBJ2-7	-	few	TGTGCCAGCAGCTTCACCGGGGGCGGCTACGAGCAGTACTTC	CASSFTGGGYEQYF
TRBV10-1	TRBJ1-2	-	-	TGCGCCAGCAGGGACGGTTCCTATGGCTACACCTTC	CASRDGSYGYTF
TRBV9	TRBJ1-2	-	-	TGTGCCAGCAGCCCTAGTCCCCCCGGGGTCGGCTACACCTTC	CASSPSPPGVGYTF
TRBV13	TRBJ2-7	-	-	TGTGCCAGCAGCTTGACTCCCTACGAGCAGTACTTC	CASSLTPYEQYF
TRBV2	TRBJ1-3	-	-	TGTGCCAGCAGGGAACAGAGAAACACCATATATTTT	CASREQRNTIYF
TRBV4-3	TRBJ2-7	-	-	TGCGCCAGCAGCCAAGACCGGGACTTCCCTTACGAGCAGTACTTC	CASSQDRDFPYEQYF